This T cell receptor (beta chain) was documented in a study of shared clonotypes between healthy human individuals. About this clone itself: The antigen is undetermined.

The ends lost 3 bases at V and 0 bases at J; junction bases unmatched: 8. Per germline, CDR1 SGHAT and CDR2 FQNNGV. This CDR3 is built from 17 residues. Donors were Caucasian adults residing in Nashville, Tennessee, USA. Points from the study as a whole: The sampled material consisted only of blood, and tissue repertoires are likely to differ.

Generated by immunoSEQ multiplex PCR, the TCRdb table keeps only in-frame clones and is missing some. Of 2.5 million or so clones detected, more than 90% appear once; the ten largest clones hold over 0.12%. This clonotype was obtained from a man aged 18 to 30 in good health. The chain joins TRBV11-2 to TRBJ2-1, with 7 positions matching TRBD2. Sequenced input: naive CD4+ T cells sorted from blood. The subset: CD45RA+ positively selected. The CDR3 loop reads CASSFNSGWSSYNEQFF. The CDR3 DNA reads as TGTGCCAGCAGCTTTAATAGCGGGTGGAGCTCCTACAATGAGCAGTTCTTC.